The next 9 T cell receptor beta chains were all read from a single sample in a study of blood T cell repertoires in COVID-19. Sequenced by immunoSEQ multiplex PCR; TCRdb stores in-frame clones only, minus some. Among 200,000 to 250,000 clones, more than 75% were seen once, and the ten largest hold over 2.5%. The specimen sequenced was peripheral blood. Every receptor here comes from a man aged 50 to 60 who had recovered from COVID-19.

The chain recombines TRBV7-9 with TRBJ1-4, with 12 bases that match TRBD1. CDR1 SEHNR and CDR2 FQNEAQ come from the germline V gene (reference sequence). The CDR3 has 17 residues. Trimming took 3 bases from V and 5 from J; bases not matched to a gene: 7. CDR3 residues: CASSLGQGAYKNEKLFF. The CDR3 bases are TGTGCCAGCAGCTTGGGACAGGGGGCGTATAAAAATGAAAAACTGTTTTTT.

This chain uses TRBV10-2 with TRBJ2-3; D is possibly TRBD2 (5 bases). The CDR3 totals 14 residues. CDR1 is WSHSY, CDR2 SAAADI, per germline. Trimming took off 4 bases at V and 0 bases at J, with 8 bases between the two ends. The CDR3 loop reads CASSGGKSTDTQYF. CDR3 DNA: TGCGCCAGCAGTGGAGGGAAAAGCACAGATACGCAGTATTTT.

This chain links TRBV27 with TRBJ2-5, with D hard to call. The V and J ends lost 2 bases and 1 base respectively, with 17 bases between them. The CDR3 runs to 17 residues. CDR1 is MNHEY, CDR2 SMNVEV, per germline (reference sequence). CDR3 residues: CASSLGRYEWVQETQYF. CDR3 nucleotides: TGTGCCAGCAGTTTAGGGCGTTACGAGTGGGTCCAAGAGACCCAGTACTTC.

The chain recombines TRBV18 with TRBJ1-1; tentative D call: TRBD1 (6 bases). The CDR3 is 15 residues long. Germline V CDR1 and CDR2: KGHSH, LQKENI. V lost 5 bases, J lost 0 bases, and 13 bases lay in between. The CDR3 DNA follows: TGTGCCAGCTCAGGAAACAGGGCGATGAACACTGAAGCTTTCTTT. This sequence encodes CASSGNRAMNTEAFF.

This clone appeared a single time. The chain links TRBV30 to TRBJ2-1, with TRBD1 as a possible D gene (6 bases). The germline V and J ends were trimmed by 3 bases and 5 bases, with 17 bases remaining between them. Germline V gene sequence: CDR1 GTSNPN, CDR2 SVGIG (reference sequence). This CDR3 spans 15 amino acids. CDR3 sequence reads: CAWSASRTADNEQFF. CDR3 DNA sequence: TGTGCCTGGAGCGCCAGCAGGACAGCGGACAATGAGCAGTTCTTC.

The chain has TRBV18 and TRBJ1-6; 8 bases line up with TRBD1. V was pared by 3 bases and J by 10 bases, with 14 bases of the junction left unmatched. The CDR3 is made up of 17 amino acids. CDR1 and CDR2 (germline): KGHSH, LQKENI. The CDR3 spells CASSPDRTGRRGSPLHF. In DNA form, the CDR3 reads TGTGCCAGCTCACCTGACAGGACAGGGAGGAGAGGATCACCCCTCCACTTT.

This chain links TRBV7-9 with TRBJ2-1; 13 bases line up with TRBD2. This CDR3 is built from 17 residues. Germline trimming cut 3 bases from V and 4 bases from J; bases unmatched to any gene: 6. Germline V gene data show CDR1 as SEHNR and CDR2 as FQNEAQ (reference sequence). The CDR3 DNA is TGTGCCAGCAGCTTTCGACTAGCGGGAGGTGGGTACAATGAGCAGTTCTTC. Encoded protein: CASSFRLAGGGYNEQFF.

The chain employs TRBV6-2 or TRBV6-3 and TRBJ1-6, with D tentatively TRBD1 (6 bases). The germline gives CDR1 MNHEY, CDR2 SVGEGT. This CDR3 region has 16 residues. V lost 4 bases and J 2 bases, leaving 12 bases between the germline ends. CDR3 loop: CASSSPDSTYNSPLHF. In DNA, the CDR3 is TGTGCCAGCAGTTCTCCGGACAGTACCTATAATTCACCCCTCCACTTT.

This clone showed up just a few times. The chain uses TRBV11-3 and TRBJ1-1; D is uncertain. V was trimmed by 4 bases and J by 0 bases, leaving 6 bases between them. The CDR3 has 13 residues. From germline, CDR1 is SGHNT and CDR2 YENEEA. The CDR3 here is CASSYSLNTEAFF. The CDR3, as DNA: TGTGCCAGCAGCTACTCATTGAACACTGAAGCTTTCTTT.